The 5 T cell receptor beta chains listed next were all sequenced from one sample in a study of T cells after yellow fever vaccination. A single record per CDR3 protein comes from TCRdb applying MiXCR to the 5' RACE reads. The data contain about 370,000 distinct CDR3 sequences, 11% of them singletons. Specimen: PBMCs, collected on the day of the first yellow fever vaccination. The receptors originated from a young man who received the YFV17D yellow fever vaccine.

The chain links TRBV7-6 to TRBJ1-6, with D unclear. Between the trimmed V and J ends, which lost 1 base and 6 bases, there was a span of 13 bases. This CDR3 comprises 16 residues. Germline CDR1 is SGHVS and CDR2 is FNYEAQ. The CDR3 sequence: CASSLEAGSPNSPLHF. CDR3 in DNA: TGTGCCAGCAGCTTAGAGGCCGGCAGTCCTAATTCACCCCTCCACTTT.

Only a few counts were recorded for this clonotype. The gene calls are TRBV7-2 and TRBJ2-4, with 7 bases matching TRBD1. J was trimmed by 3 bases and V by 5 bases; bases with no gene match: 4. The CDR3 spans 14 residues. Per germline, CDR1 SGHTA and CDR2 FQGNSA. The CDR3 DNA follows: TGTGCCAGCAGCGACGACAGGGTCAAAAACATTCAGTACTTC. This gives the protein CASSDDRVKNIQYF.

This clonotype was counted a few times. The chain recombines TRBV5-4 with TRBJ2-5; D is unclear. The length of the CDR3 is 13 residues. Looked up from germline, CDR1 is SGHNT and CDR2 is YYREEE (reference sequence). V was clipped by 4 bases and J by 4 bases, with 11 bases between them. The chain's CDR3 is CASSLKVLETQYF. The CDR3, as DNA: TGTGCCAGCAGCCTTAAGGTATTAGAGACCCAGTACTTC.

The chain has TRBV19 and TRBJ2-4; D possibly uses TRBD1 or TRBD2 (5 bases each). CDR1 is LNHDA, CDR2 SQIVND, per germline (reference sequence). There are 16 residues in the CDR3. V was shortened by 3 bases and J by 2 bases, with 14 bases between the two germline ends. This CDR3 reads CASSISGTGTKNIQYF. The CDR3 DNA reads as TGTGCCAGTAGTATTTCGGGGACGGGAACCAAAAACATTCAGTACTTC.

The rearrangement joins TRBV16 to TRBJ2-7; 8 bases agree with TRBD1. Germline V gives CDR1 KGHSY, CDR2 FQNENV. The junction had 10 bases not matched to a gene; V was cut back by 1 base and J by 2 bases. This CDR3 has 17 residues. This chain's CDR3 is CASSQFRGQGTTYEQYF. CDR3 sequence (DNA): TGTGCCAGCAGCCAATTTAGAGGACAGGGTACGACCTACGAGCAGTACTTC. The full variable domain, its missing parts supplied by reference TRBV16 and TRBJ2-7, is GEEVAQTPKHLVRGEGQKAKLYCAPIKGHSYVFWYQQVLKNEFKFLISFQNENVFDETGMPKERFSAKCLPNSPCSLEIQATKLEDSAVYFCASSQFRGQGTTYEQYFGPGTRLTVT.